This T cell receptor (beta chain) was sequenced during a study of blood T cell repertoires in COVID-19. Study-wide context: Acute and convalescent COVID-19 samples came from the United States, Italy and Spain.

Authors' data handling: Scientists estimated how many nucleated cells there were by amplifying reference gene primers. Profiled with immunoSEQ multiplex PCR; TCRdb holds only in-frame clones, not every one. The V and J calls and clone size are taken from that table; D and trimming were inferred from the DNA. The sample records fewer than 350,000 clones, around nine tenths being singletons. Trimming shortened V by 1 base and J by 0 bases, and 7 bases separated the two germline ends. This CDR3 region has 16 residues. CDR1 is SGHTA, CDR2 FQGNSA, per germline. The participants were between roughly 18 and 100 years old and came from 24 US areas. Cohorts were determined from participant-reported clinical history.

This receptor was obtained from a middle-aged woman who had recovered from COVID-19. The chain joins TRBV7-2 to TRBJ2-6, with a weak D call TRBD1 (6 bases). The specimen sequenced was PBMCs or T cells enriched from blood (not recorded which). The CDR3 DNA is TGTGCCAGCAGCTTAGGGGGGCTCTCTGGGGCCAACGTCCTGACTTTC. Residues: CASSLGGLSGANVLTF.